This T cell receptor beta chain originates from a study of blood T cell repertoires in COVID-19. Study context: Sources were T cells, B-cell-depleted T cells, or PBMCs; the material itself was cDNA or gDNA.

Original processing methods: Nucleated cell number was recorded as an estimate derived from reference gene primer amplification. The table came from immunoSEQ multiplex PCR; TCRdb's copy has only in-frame clones and leaves some out. V, J and clone size derive from that table, while D and trimming were established from the DNA sequence. The table includes some 300,000 clones, approximately 88% detected once. This CDR3 is built from 15 residues. V gave up 3 bases and J gave up 4 bases, with 13 bases separating them. CDR1 is MDHEN and CDR2 is SYDVKM in the germline V gene. This clonotype was sampled from a woman younger than 45 who had recovered from COVID-19. Sequencing was performed on peripheral blood. The chain is built from TRBV28 and TRBJ2-1, with a possible D match to TRBD2 (6 bases). CDR3 protein: CASSFWGDGYNEQFF. DNA for the CDR3: TGTGCCAGCAGTTTTTGGGGGGATGGGTACAATGAGCAGTTCTTC.